This T cell receptor (beta chain) was sequenced during a study of T-cell reconstitution after alpha-beta-depleted transplantation in children. This clonotype was seen ten or more times. Looked up from germline, CDR1 is DFQATT and CDR2 is SNEGSKA (reference sequence). The V segment lost 5 bases and the J segment 3 bases; nucleotides outside the gene matches: 4. The CDR3 runs 13 residues. This sample's TCRbeta library carried unique molecular identifier barcodes. From the PCR reads, TCRdb called clonotypes with MiXCR, one entry per CDR3 protein. The sample consists of approximately 91,000 distinct CDR3 sequences, roughly 7.7% of them appearing once.

The material sequenced was PBMCs from the stem cell graft donor, taken from the stem cell graft. The clonotype originates from a human donor who donated a stem cell graft to a child with congenital amegakaryocytic thrombocytopenia. V usage is TRBV20-1 and J usage is TRBJ2-5, with 9 positions matching TRBD2. Written as DNA, the CDR3 is TGCAGTGCTCCCCGGACTAGCGAAGAGACCCAGTACTTC. This encodes CSAPRTSEETQYF.